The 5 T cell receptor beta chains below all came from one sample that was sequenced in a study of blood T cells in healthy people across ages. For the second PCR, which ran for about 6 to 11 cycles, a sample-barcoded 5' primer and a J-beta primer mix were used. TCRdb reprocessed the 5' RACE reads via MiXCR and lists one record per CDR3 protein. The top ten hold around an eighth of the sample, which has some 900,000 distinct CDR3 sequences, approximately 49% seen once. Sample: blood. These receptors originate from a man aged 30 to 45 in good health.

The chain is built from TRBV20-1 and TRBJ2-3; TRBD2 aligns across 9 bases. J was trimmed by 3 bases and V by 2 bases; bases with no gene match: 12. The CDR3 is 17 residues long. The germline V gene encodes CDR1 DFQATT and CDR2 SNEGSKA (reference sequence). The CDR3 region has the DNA TGCAGTGCTAGACCCGGTATGGTAGCGGGGGTAACAGATACGCAGTATTTT. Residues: CSARPGMVAGVTDTQYF.

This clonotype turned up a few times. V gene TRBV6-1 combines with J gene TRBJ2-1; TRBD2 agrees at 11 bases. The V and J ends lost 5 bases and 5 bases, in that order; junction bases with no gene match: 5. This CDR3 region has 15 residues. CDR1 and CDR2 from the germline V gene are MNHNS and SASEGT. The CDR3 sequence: CASSISGGANNEQFF. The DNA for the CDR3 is TGTGCCAGCAGTATTAGCGGGGGGGCAAACAATGAGCAGTTCTTC.

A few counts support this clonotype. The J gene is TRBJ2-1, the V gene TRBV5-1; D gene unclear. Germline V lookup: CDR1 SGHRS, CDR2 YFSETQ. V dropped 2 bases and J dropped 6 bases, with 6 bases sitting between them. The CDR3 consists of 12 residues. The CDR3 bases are TGCGCCAGCAGCTTTGGTAGCAATGAGCAGTTCTTC. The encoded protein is CASSFGSNEQFF. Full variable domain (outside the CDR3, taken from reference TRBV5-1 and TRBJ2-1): KAGVTQTPRYLIKTRGQQVTLSCSPISGHRSVSWYQQTPGQGLQFLFEYFSETQRNKGNFPGRFSGRQFSNSRSEMNVSTLELGDSALYLCASSFGSNEQFFGPGTRLTVL.

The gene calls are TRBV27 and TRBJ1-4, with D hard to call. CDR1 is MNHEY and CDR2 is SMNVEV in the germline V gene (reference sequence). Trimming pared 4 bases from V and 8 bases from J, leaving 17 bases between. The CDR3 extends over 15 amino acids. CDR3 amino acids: CASSSSSGRQEKLFF. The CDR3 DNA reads TGTGCCAGCAGTTCCTCGAGTGGGAGGCAGGAAAAACTGTTTTTT.

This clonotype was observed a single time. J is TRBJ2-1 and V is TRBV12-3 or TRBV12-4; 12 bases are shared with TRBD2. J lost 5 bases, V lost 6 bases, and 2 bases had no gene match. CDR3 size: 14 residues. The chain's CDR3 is CASRRLAGDNEQFF. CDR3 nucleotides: TGTGCCAGCAGACGACTAGCGGGGGACAATGAGCAGTTCTTC.